Described below is a single T cell receptor beta chain sequence and its context. Which antigen it targets is not known. No base-level quality is on record; no much larger clone is a single base apart. The data belong to a study of tumor-infiltrating lymphocytes in primary liver carcinoma (dated 2017 in TCRdb). In the study overall: Roughly five patients with histopathologically diagnosed primary liver carcinoma underwent surgical resection in China between 2015 and early 2016. Of the five patients, three men and two women aged 30 to 69 years, four had hepatocellular carcinoma and one had combined HCC and intrahepatic cholangiocarcinoma. Tumors of the five patients were stage T1-T3 N0M0 with maximum diameters of roughly 4.2 to 10 cm. Each sample produced about 3.5 to 7.13 million productive TCRbeta reads, and read depth showed no significant difference between tissue types. The study combined TCRbeta repertoire sequencing, expression microarrays and whole-exome sequencing across five regions of each liver tumor, with adjacent normal tissue and blood. A total of 35 or so specimens from 5 patients, comprising some 25 tumor regions, 5 adjacent noncancerous liver tissues and 5 peripheral blood samples, were covered by TCRbeta repertoire sequencing. Repertoires from technical replicates were highly reproducible, with mean shared-clone rates roughly 0.9 and correlation coefficients above 0.98.

A constant-region primer and ProtoScript II reverse transcriptase were used to reverse-transcribe TCRbeta-specific cDNA from about 0.55 ug total RNA. The TCRbeta libraries were prepared through three rounds of nested multiplex PCR following a slightly modified ARM-PCR procedure. The first two PCR rounds used multiplex TRBV1-TRBV30 forward primers with a Cbeta reverse primer, each for about 10 cycles. Sample barcodes and Illumina adapters were attached in a final 25-cycle PCR using Deep VentR polymerase. Amplicons of 200-500 bp were gel-purified with a QIAquick gel extraction kit before sequencing. An Illumina HiSeq 2500 was used to sequence the TCRbeta amplicons with 250-bp paired-end reads. Per the original workflow: Reads were quality-trimmed with Trimmomatic v0.33, and paired reads were merged with FLASH v1.2.11 to recover full CDR3 sequences. V, D and J germline segments were assigned to the rearranged TCRbeta sequences using MiGEC v1.2.1b. VDJtools v1.0.0 computed clonotype statistics and Shannon-Wiener diversity indices. To cut down on sampling bias, every analysis after diversity analysis relied on just the 250 most abundant clonotypes from each sample. TCRdb redid the processing of the public reads, applying fastp at Q25 and MiXCR, and retained in-frame beta chains. One record per CDR3 amino acid sequence lists the most common genes and DNA. TCRdb, not the authors, supplied the V and J calls. For this sample the table gives approximately 320,000 distinct CDR3 sequences, of which around three fifths were detected only once. The ten largest make up about a sixth of the sample.

TRIzol reagent was used to extract blood RNA from unsorted whole blood, while the DNeasy Blood & Tissue kit provided the germline DNA. At the time of sampling, the patients had chronic HBV infection and had not received any treatment. Before surgery, four milliliters of peripheral blood were drawn into K2EDTA tubes. Overall study results and their limits: Because the samples were bulk and unsorted, CD4+ and CD8+ T cell repertoires could not be compared. Repertoire overlap was found to be higher between tumor regions (mean around 35%) than between tumor-adjacent (roughly 17%) or tumor-blood (14%) pairs, consistent with antigen-driven expansion. A significantly larger repertoire fraction was made up by the top 250 clones in tumors than in blood (p = 0.039). Because sequencing covered only the TCR beta chain and unpaired alpha chains were not captured, true repertoire diversity is likely underestimated. With just a few patients in the study, the authors point out that the findings should be validated in a larger study.

The CDR3 runs 15 residues from the cysteine to the phenylalanine. Here the CDR3 DNA is all that survives: 45 bases in frame from base 1. V sheds 5 bases and J sheds 7 bases, leaving 18 bases between their ends. This chain is built from TRBV12-3 or TRBV12-4 and TRBJ2-1; TRBD2 might be the D gene, on 6 matching bases. The origin of this receptor is a woman in her thirties with primary liver carcinoma and hepatitis B virus infection. Specimen: peripheral blood. The DNA is as follows: TGTGCCAGCAGTCCATCGGGAGCAGGGAGGAATGAGCAGTTCTTC. This sequence encodes CASSPSGAGRNEQFF.